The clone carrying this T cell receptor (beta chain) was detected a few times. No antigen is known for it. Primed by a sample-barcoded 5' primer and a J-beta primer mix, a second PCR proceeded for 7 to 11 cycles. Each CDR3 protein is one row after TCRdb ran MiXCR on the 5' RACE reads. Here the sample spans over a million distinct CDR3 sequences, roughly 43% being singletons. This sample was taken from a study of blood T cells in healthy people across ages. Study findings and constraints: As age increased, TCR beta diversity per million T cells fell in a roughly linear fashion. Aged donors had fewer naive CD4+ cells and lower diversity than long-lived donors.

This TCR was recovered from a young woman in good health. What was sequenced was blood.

As DNA, the CDR3 is TGTGCCTGCGGGACAGCCACCCTCGGGACCCAGTACTTC. Its translation: CACGTATLGTQYF. The chain joins TRBV2 to TRBJ2-5; possible D gene TRBD1, 7 bases. Germline-derived CDR1 and CDR2 are SNHLY and FYNNEI. This CDR3 is built from 13 residues. Trimming removed 11 bases at V and 7 bases at J, with 20 bases between.